This T cell receptor beta chain was identified in a study of shared clonotypes between healthy human individuals. Study details: For every donor, three CD4 naive, three CD4 memory, two CD8 naive and one CD8 memory plates were used.

V shed 2 bases and J 0 bases; nucleotides not matched to a gene: 4. CDR1 and CDR2 from the germline V gene are LGHNA and YNFKEQ. This CDR3 is built from 16 residues. Sorted-subset replicate PCR reactions were performed with around 200 ng DNA, corresponding to 30,000 to 35,000 T cell genomes. Libraries were prepared by immunoSEQ multiplex PCR; TCRdb keeps only in-frame clonotypes and omits some of them. Of about a million clones in the sample, roughly 80% were seen once. The gene calls are TRBV4-2 and TRBJ2-5, with TRBD2 identical over 9 bases. This TCR derives from a man in his late teens or twenties in good health. The sequenced material came from memory CD4+ T cells sorted from blood. The subset was: CD45RA-negative fraction. CDR3 region: CASSQSSSGDQETQYF. Here the CDR3 DNA reads TGTGCCAGCAGCCAATCCTCTAGCGGGGACCAAGAGACCCAGTACTTC.